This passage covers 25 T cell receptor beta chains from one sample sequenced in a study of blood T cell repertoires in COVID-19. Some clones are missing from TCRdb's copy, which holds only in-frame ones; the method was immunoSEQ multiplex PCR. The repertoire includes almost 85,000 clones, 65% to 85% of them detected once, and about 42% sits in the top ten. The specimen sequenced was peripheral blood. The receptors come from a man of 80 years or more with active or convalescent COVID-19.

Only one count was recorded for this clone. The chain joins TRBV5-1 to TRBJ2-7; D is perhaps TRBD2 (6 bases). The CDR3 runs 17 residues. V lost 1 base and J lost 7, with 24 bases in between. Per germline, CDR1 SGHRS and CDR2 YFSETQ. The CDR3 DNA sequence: TGCGCCAGCAGCTTGAACGCCGCCGGGAGTTTCAAGAGGGAGCAGTACTTC. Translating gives CASSLNAAGSFKREQYF.

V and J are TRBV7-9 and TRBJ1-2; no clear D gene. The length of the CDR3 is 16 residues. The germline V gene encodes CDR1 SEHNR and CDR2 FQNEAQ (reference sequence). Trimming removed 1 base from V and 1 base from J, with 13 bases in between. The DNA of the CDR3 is TGTGCCAGCAGCTTAGAAGCGGCGTGGCGTAACTATGGCTACACCTTC. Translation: CASSLEAAWRNYGYTF.

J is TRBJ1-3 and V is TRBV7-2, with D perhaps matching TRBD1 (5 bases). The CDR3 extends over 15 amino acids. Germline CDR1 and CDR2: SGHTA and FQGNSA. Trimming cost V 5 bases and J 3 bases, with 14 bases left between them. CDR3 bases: TGTGCCAGCAGCGACAGTCTCGAGTTTGGAAACACCATATATTTT. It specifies CASSDSLEFGNTIYF.

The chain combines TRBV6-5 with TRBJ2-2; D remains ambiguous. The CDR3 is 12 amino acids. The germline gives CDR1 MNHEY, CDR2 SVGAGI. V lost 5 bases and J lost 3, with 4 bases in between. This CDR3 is CASSLHTGELFF. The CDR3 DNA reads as TGTGCCAGCAGTCTCCACACCGGGGAGCTGTTTTTT.

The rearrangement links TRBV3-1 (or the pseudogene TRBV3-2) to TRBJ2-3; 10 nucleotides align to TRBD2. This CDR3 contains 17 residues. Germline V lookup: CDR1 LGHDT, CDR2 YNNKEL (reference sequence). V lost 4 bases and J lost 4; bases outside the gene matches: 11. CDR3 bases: TGTGCCAGCAGCCGAGTGACCGGGACTAGCGTTGCAGATACGCAGTATTTT. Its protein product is CASSRVTGTSVADTQYF.

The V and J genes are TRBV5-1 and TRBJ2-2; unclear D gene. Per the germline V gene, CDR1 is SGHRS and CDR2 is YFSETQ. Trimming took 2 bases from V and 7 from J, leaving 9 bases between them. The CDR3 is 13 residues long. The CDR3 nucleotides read TGCGCCAGCAGCTTCCTAGAGGACGGGGAGCTGTTTTTT. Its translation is CASSFLEDGELFF.

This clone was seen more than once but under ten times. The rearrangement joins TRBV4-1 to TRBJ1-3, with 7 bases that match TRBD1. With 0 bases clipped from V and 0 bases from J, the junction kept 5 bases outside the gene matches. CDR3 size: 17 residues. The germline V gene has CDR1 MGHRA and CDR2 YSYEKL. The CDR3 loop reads CASSQDRDRDSGNTIYF. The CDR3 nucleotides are TGCGCCAGCAGCCAAGATCGGGACAGAGACTCTGGAAACACCATATATTTT.

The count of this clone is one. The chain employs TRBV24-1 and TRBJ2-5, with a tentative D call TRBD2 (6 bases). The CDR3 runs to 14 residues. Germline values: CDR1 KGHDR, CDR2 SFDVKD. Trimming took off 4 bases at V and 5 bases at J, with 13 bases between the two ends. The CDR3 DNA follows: TGTGCCACCAGTGACCACGGGAGTGCCGAGACCCAGTACTTC. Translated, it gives CATSDHGSAETQYF.

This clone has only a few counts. CDR3 nucleotide sequence: TGTGCCATCAGTGAGTCAGGGAGACCCCTTGGGCAGTACTTC. Amino acid sequence: CAISESGRPLGQYF. The V gene is TRBV10-3, the J gene TRBJ2-7, with D perhaps matching TRBD2 (5 bases). V was shortened by 0 bases and J by 9 bases, with 15 bases between the two germline ends. The CDR3 length is 14 residues. Germline-derived CDR1 and CDR2 are ENHRY and SYGVKD.

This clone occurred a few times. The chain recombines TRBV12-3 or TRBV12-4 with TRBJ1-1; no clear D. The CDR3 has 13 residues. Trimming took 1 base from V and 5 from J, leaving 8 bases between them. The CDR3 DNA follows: TGTGCCAGCAGTTTAGGGAGGAGGACTGAAGCTTTCTTT. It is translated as CASSLGRRTEAFF.

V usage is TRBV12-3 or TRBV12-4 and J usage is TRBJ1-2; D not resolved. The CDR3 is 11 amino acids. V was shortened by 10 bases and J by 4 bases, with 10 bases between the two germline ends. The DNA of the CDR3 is TGTGCCACCCTAGCGGGCTATGGCTACACCTTC. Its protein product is CATLAGYGYTF.

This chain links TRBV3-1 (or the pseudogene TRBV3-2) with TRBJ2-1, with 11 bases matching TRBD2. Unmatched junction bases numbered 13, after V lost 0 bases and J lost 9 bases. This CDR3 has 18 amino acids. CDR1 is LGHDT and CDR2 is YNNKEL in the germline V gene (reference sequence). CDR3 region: CASSQDSGGASGGGEQFF. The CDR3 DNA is TGTGCCAGCAGCCAAGATAGCGGGGGGGCGAGCGGTGGGGGTGAGCAGTTCTTC.

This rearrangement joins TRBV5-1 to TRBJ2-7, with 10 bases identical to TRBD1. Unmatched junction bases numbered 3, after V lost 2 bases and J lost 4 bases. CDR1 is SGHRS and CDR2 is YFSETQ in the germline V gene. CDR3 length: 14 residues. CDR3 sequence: CASSFGTGVYEQYF. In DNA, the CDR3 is TGCGCCAGCAGCTTCGGGACAGGGGTGTACGAGCAGTACTTC.

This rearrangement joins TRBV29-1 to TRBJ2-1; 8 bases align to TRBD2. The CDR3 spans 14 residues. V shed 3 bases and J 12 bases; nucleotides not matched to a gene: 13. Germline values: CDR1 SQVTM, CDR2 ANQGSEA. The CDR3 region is CSVDTSGAVVGQFF. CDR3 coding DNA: TGCAGCGTTGATACTAGCGGAGCTGTGGTAGGGCAGTTCTTC.

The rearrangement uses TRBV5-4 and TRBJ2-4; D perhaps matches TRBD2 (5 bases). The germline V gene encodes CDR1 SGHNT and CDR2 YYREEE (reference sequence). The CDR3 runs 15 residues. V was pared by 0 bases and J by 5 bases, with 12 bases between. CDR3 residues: CASSLAASKENIQYF. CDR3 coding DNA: TGTGCCAGCAGCTTGGCCGCTAGCAAGGAAAACATTCAGTACTTC.

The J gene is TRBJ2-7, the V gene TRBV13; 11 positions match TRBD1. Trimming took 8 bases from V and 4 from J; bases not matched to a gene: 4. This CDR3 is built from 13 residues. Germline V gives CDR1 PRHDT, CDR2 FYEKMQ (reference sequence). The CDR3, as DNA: TGTGCCAGCCGGACAGGGGGCTCATACGAGCAGTACTTC. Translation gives CASRTGGSYEQYF.

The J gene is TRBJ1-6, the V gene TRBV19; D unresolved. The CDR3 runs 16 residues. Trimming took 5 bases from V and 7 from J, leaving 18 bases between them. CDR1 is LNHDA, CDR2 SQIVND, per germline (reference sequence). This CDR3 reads CASSPTNVGTNSPLHF. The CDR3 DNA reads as TGTGCCAGTAGTCCCACTAACGTGGGTACGAATTCACCCCTCCACTTT.

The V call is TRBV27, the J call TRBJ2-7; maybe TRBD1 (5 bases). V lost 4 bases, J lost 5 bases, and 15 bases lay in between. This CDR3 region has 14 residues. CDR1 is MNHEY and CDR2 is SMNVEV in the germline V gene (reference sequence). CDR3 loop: CASSWGRFGNEQYF. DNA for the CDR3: TGTGCCAGCAGTTGGGGCAGGTTTGGCAACGAGCAGTACTTC.

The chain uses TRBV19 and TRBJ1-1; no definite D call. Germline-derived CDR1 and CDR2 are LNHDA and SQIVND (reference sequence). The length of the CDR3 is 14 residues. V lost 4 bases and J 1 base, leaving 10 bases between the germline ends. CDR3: CASSSRDRNTEAFF. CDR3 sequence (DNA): TGTGCCAGTAGTAGCCGAGATAGGAACACTGAAGCTTTCTTT. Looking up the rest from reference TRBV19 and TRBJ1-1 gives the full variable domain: DGGITQSPKYLFRKEGQNVTLSCEQNLNHDAMYWYRQDPGQGLRLIYYSQIVNDFQKGDIAEGYSVSREKKESFPLTVTSAQKNPTAFYLCASSSRDRNTEAFFGQGTRLTVV.

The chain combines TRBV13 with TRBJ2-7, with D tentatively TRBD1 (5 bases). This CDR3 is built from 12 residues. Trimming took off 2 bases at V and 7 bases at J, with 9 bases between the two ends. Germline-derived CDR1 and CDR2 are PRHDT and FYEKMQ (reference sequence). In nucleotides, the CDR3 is TGTGCCAGCAGCTTACCAGGGTTGGAGCAGTACTTC. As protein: CASSLPGLEQYF.

CDR3 region: CASSQDQVRSYNEQFF. The DNA of the CDR3 is TGCGCCAGCAGCCAAGATCAGGTCCGCTCCTACAATGAGCAGTTCTTC. The V and J genes are TRBV4-1 and TRBJ2-1, with D unclear. Germline CDR1 and CDR2: MGHRA and YSYEKL. This CDR3 has 16 amino acids. V was clipped by 0 bases and J by 0 bases, with 9 bases between them.

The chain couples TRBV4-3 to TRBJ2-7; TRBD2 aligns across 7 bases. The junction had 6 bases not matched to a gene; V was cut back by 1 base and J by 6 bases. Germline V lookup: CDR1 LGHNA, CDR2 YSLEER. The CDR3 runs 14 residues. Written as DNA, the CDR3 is TGCGCCAGCAGCCAAGGTAGACTAGCTGCCGAGCAGTACTTC. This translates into CASSQGRLAAEQYF.

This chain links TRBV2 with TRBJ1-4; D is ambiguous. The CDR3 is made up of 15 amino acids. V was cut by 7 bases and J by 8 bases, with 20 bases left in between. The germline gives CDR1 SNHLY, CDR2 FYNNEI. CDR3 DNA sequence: TGTGCCAGCAAAGAGGGTGGTGCATCGGGGGAAAAACTGTTTTTT. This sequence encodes CASKEGGASGEKLFF.

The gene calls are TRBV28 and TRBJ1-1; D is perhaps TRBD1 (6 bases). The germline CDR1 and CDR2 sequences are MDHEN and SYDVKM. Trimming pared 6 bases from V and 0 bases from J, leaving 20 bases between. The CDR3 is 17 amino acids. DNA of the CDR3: TGTGCCAGCAGCATCGGGGGGGCGAACAACATGAACACTGAAGCTTTCTTT. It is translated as CASSIGGANNMNTEAFF.

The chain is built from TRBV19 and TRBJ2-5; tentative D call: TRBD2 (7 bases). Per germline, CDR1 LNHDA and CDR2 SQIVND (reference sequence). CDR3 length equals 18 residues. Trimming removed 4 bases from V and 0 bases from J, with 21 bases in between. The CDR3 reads CASSSPQGGATYQETQYF. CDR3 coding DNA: TGTGCCAGTAGTAGCCCTCAAGGGGGGGCTACGTACCAAGAGACCCAGTACTTC.